Presented here are 3 T cell receptor beta chains from one specimen sequenced in a study of blood T cells in healthy people across ages (dated by TCRdb to the mid-2010s). The protocol used for the library was 5' RACE. Sequencing took place on an Illumina HiSeq 2500. A second PCR of roughly 7 to 12 cycles was run with a J-beta primer mix and a sample-barcoded 5' primer. TCRdb handled the public reads itself, with Q25 trimming in fastp and clone calling in MiXCR, and kept productive beta chains. Identical CDR3 protein sequences are pooled into one entry, listed with their most common genes and DNA. This sample has almost 800,000 distinct CDR3 sequences in its table, and 58% of those were observed once. Over 20% of the sample belongs to the ten largest clones. The sample was blood. The source is a man younger than 45 in good health.

The J gene is TRBJ2-3, the V gene TRBV9, with D perhaps TRBD1 or TRBD2 (6 bases each). Germline assignment: CDR1 SGDLS and CDR2 YYNGEE. There are 13 residues in the CDR3. Deletions cut 5 bases from V and 5 bases from J, with 12 bases between. The CDR3 DNA follows: TGTGCCAGCAGAGGCGGAGGGGGAGATACGCAGTATTTT. Amino acid sequence: CASRGGGGDTQYF.

The V call is TRBV5-1, the J call TRBJ1-6, with TRBD1 matching over 10 bases. The V segment lost 6 bases and the J segment 7 bases; nucleotides outside the gene matches: 7. Germline V gene sequence: CDR1 SGHRS, CDR2 YFSETQ. This CDR3 is built from 15 residues. CDR3 residues: CASNLEGQGNSPLHF. The CDR3 DNA sequence: TGCGCCAGCAATTTGGAGGGACAGGGGAATTCACCCCTCCACTTT.

This clonotype was found a few times. This sequence joins TRBV6-5 and TRBJ1-2, with a weak D call TRBD1 (5 bases). CDR1 is MNHEY, CDR2 SVGAGI, per germline. CDR3 length: 13 amino acids. V was pared by 2 bases and J by 4 bases, with 8 bases between. Here the CDR3 reads CASSYGGSYGYTF. In DNA, the CDR3 is TGTGCCAGCAGTTACGGGGGAAGCTATGGCTACACCTTC.